This T cell receptor beta chain was sequenced for a study of T cells in Graves' hyperthyroidism and ophthalmopathy. CDR1 is MNHGY and CDR2 is SVAAGI in the germline V gene. CDR3 size: 15 residues. With respect to this clonotype: A junction end diverges from the germline sequence, so it may reflect a read error.

TCR beta CDR3 regions were amplified from RNA. HTBI primers were used for first-round RT-PCR of the TCR CDR3. TCRdb independently ran MiXCR on the multiplex PCR reads; one entry per CDR3 protein. Altogether fewer than 900,000 distinct CDR3 sequences are present, about 15% being singletons, with the ten largest covering under 9.5%. Sequenced: blood. This sequence originates from a man aged 18 to 35 with Graves' hyperthyroidism. The rearrangement uses TRBV6-9 and TRBJ2-3, with 10 bases that match TRBD2. The CDR3 region is CASRYSSGSGGTQYF. The CDR3 nucleotides are TGTGCCAGCAGGTATTCTAGCGGGAGTGGCGGTACGCAGTATTTT.